The clone carrying this T cell receptor (beta chain) has more than one count but fewer than ten. The germline V gene has CDR1 MNHEY and CDR2 SMNVEV (reference sequence). The CDR3 covers 18 residues. The germline V and J ends were trimmed by 5 bases and 6 bases, with 25 bases remaining between them. Profiled with immunoSEQ multiplex PCR; TCRdb holds only in-frame clones, not every one. There are 50,000 to 60,000 clones in the sample; 75% to 85% occur only once, and about a sixth lies in the top ten. The data are from a study of blood T cell repertoires in COVID-19. The receptor's source is a man aged 40-49 years with acute or convalescent COVID-19. The chain recombines TRBV27 with TRBJ2-2, with D perhaps matching TRBD1 (7 bases). Specimen: peripheral blood. The chain's CDR3 is CASSLAEGAKEPAGELFF. CDR3 nucleotide sequence: TGTGCCAGCAGTCTTGCGGAGGGGGCGAAAGAGCCGGCCGGGGAGCTGTTTTTT.